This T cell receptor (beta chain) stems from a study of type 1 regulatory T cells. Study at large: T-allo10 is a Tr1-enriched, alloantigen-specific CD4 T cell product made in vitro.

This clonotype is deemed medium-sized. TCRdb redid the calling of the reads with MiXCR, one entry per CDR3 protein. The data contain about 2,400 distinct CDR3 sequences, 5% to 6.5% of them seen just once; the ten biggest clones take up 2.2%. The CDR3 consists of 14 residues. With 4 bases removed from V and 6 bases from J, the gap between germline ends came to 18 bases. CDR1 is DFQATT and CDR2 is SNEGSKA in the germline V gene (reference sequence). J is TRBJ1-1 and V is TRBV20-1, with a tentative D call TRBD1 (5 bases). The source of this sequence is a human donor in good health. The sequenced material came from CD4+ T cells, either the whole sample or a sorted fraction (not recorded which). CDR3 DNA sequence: TGCAGTGCTAAACGATACGGGGCTCTGGCTGAAGCTTTCTTT. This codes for CSAKRYGALAEAFF.